The clone carrying this T cell receptor (beta chain) was picked up a small number of times. CDR3 length equals 12 residues. CDR1 and CDR2 from the germline V gene are MDHEN and SYDVKM. Trimming cost V 6 bases and J 10 bases, with 13 bases left between them. Each CDR3 protein gets one entry after TCRdb re-called the RT-PCR reads with MiXCR. In the table there are fewer than 800,000 distinct CDR3 sequences, approximately 14% of which are singletons. Material for sequencing was memory CD4+ T cells from blood. The genes are TRBV28 and TRBJ2-1; possibly TRBD2 for D (6 bases). This sequence was found in a female donor in good health, serving as a healthy control. CDR3 sequence: CASSTGGWEQFF. DNA of the CDR3: TGTGCCAGCAGCACCGGGGGATGGGAGCAGTTCTTC.